This T cell receptor (beta chain) was profiled in a study of T cell responses to AZD1222 COVID-19 vaccine. About the study: Pooling covered second doses at about 4 or about 12 weeks. Broader study findings: A reported finding is that nearly half of spike-specific TCRs target unmutated variant regions. In a largely white British group with more females than males, clonal diversity was possibly underestimated. The span of vaccine-associated CD4 TCRs extended across spike, with dominance at 160-218 and 743-854.

Repertoires were generated with immunoSEQ multiplex PCR, while TCRdb's copy carries only in-frame clones and drops some. The table shows 100,000 to 150,000 clones, with 88% occurring only once. CDR1 and CDR2 (germline): LGHNA, YSLEER. The CDR3 is 14 residues long. Trimming stripped 1 base from V and 7 bases from J, with 10 bases between. This clone was counted a single time. The antigen remains undetermined. The chain joins TRBV4-3 to TRBJ1-4; the D is unclear. The sequencing used peripheral blood, collected on day 0 of AZD1222 vaccination. This TCR was recovered from an adult in good health. This chain's CDR3 is CASSQVEFSEKLFF. DNA of the CDR3: TGCGCCAGCAGCCAAGTTGAGTTTAGTGAAAAACTGTTTTTT.